Only one count was recorded for the clone carrying this TCR beta chain. What it binds is unknown. The data belong to a study of CD8 T cells in Susac syndrome. Sequencing of TCR beta, carried out with a high-throughput approach, was applied to CD8+ and CD4+ T cells from the blood. TEMRA cells were enriched by FACS, and CD4+ and CD8+ T cells were negatively isolated. An input of about 0.45 to 1 ug of RNA was subjected to reverse transcription using random hexamers. Amplification of the TCR beta CDR3 was carried out by immunoSEQ multiplex PCR, which spanned a total of 54 Vbeta and 13 Jbeta segments. TCRdb fed the immunoSEQ multiplex PCR reads into MiXCR, producing one record per CDR3 protein. The sample records 90,000 to 110,000 distinct CDR3 sequences, roughly 95% being singletons. Study-level findings and limits: Individuals included in the TCR sequencing and HLA analysis were acknowledged by the study to be relatively few in number.

J was trimmed by 0 bases and V by 6 bases; bases with no gene match: 10. Germline-derived CDR1 and CDR2 are SEHNR and FQNEAQ (reference sequence). The CDR3 has 16 residues. The gene calls are TRBV7-9 and TRBJ1-1; 7 bases are a match to TRBD1. This TCR derives from a human donor in good health. The source material was CD4+ T cells from PBMCs. The DNA for the CDR3 is TGTGCCAGCAGACACGACCGACAGGGTTTGAACACTGAAGCTTTCTTT. It is translated as CASRHDRQGLNTEAFF.